The clone carrying this T cell receptor beta chain appeared a few times. Antigen: not known. These data are taken from a study of T cell responses to AZD1222 COVID-19 vaccine. From germline, CDR1 is MDHEN and CDR2 SYDVKM. Trimming pared 6 bases from V and 6 bases from J, leaving 11 bases between. The length of the CDR3 is 12 residues. Study-level points and caveats: The CD4 TCRs associated with vaccination extended across spike and predominated at 160-218 and 743-854.

Sequenced by immunoSEQ multiplex PCR; TCRdb stores in-frame clones only, minus some. The sample carries 130,000 to 150,000 clones, around 91% recorded once. The material was peripheral blood, obtained on day 0 of AZD1222 vaccination. The V gene is TRBV28, the J gene TRBJ1-2, with D tentatively TRBD1 (6 bases). The sequence was obtained from an adult in good health. The CDR3 DNA follows: TGTGCCAGCAGCGGGGGGCATAATGGCTACACCTTC. Its protein product is CASSGGHNGYTF.